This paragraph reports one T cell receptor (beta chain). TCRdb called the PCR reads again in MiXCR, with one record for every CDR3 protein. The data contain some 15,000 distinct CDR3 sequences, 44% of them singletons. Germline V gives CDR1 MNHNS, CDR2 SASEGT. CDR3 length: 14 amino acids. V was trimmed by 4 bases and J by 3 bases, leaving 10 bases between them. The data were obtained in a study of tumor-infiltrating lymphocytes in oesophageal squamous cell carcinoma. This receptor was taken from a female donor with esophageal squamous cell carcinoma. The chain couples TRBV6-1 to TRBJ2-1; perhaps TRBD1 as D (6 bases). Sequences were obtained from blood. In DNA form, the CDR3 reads TGTGCCAGCAGTGCAAAGGGGGACTACAATGAGCAGTTCTTC. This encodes CASSAKGDYNEQFF.